This T cell receptor beta chain is from a study of blood T cell repertoires in COVID-19. Study context: Acute-phase and convalescent COVID-19 samples originated in the United States, Italy and Spain. Nucleic acid was either cDNA or gDNA, and it came from T cells, B-cell-depleted T cells, or PBMCs.

Exposed participants encountered a COVID-19 case during the 2 weeks preceding study entry. The V end was cut by 4 bases, the J end by 0 bases, with 6 bases between. The CDR3 is 13 amino acids. Here immunoSEQ multiplex PCR was the method, and the copy in TCRdb shows in-frame clones only, minus some. The repertoire holds 200,000 to 250,000 clones, more than 80% seen once, with over 0.85% in the top ten. The receptor was isolated from a man aged 45-65 years who had been exposed to COVID-19. Sequenced: PBMCs or T cells enriched from blood (not recorded which). V gene TRBV12-3 or TRBV12-4 combines with J gene TRBJ1-1; no definite D call. CDR3 in amino acids: CASSSPVNTEAFF. CDR3 coding DNA: TGTGCCAGCAGTTCCCCCGTGAACACTGAAGCTTTCTTT.